This is a list of T cell receptor beta chains from one sample in a study of T cells in Graves' hyperthyroidism and ophthalmopathy. TCRdb re-called the multiplex PCR reads with MiXCR, one entry per CDR3 protein. Of about 59,000 distinct CDR3 sequences listed, roughly 50% are singletons. Sequenced: blood. The receptors were sampled from an older woman with Graves' ophthalmopathy. CDR3s include the opening cysteine and the closing phenylalanine or tryptophan. The D gene is left open where the match is weak. Expanded clones are given a class, and other clones once, few, many or no size at all.

>TRBJ1-4|-|TRBV10-3|-
TGTGCCACCCGAGGGGGTGGGGGCCAAAATGAAAAACTGTTTTTT
CATRGGGGQNEKLFF
>TRBJ2-7|-|TRBV20-1|-
TGCAGTGCTCGGGATAGAGGGACACCGGTAGCGTCCTACGAGCAGTACTTC
CSARDRGTPVASYEQYF
>TRBJ2-3|-|TRBV11-2|-
TGTGCCAGCACGAGCGCGGGGCCCGGCACAGATACGCAGCACTTT
CASTSAGPGTDTQHF
>TRBJ1-2|TRBD1|TRBV19|-
TGTGCCAGTAGTATGGACAGGACGGATGGCTACACCTTC
CASSMDRTDGYTF
>TRBJ2-7|TRBD2|TRBV6-6|-
TGTGCCAGCGGTTACGAGACTAGCGGGAGAAGGAAAGTCTACGAGCAGTACTTC
CASGYETSGRRKVYEQYF
>TRBJ2-2|TRBD2|TRBV5-1|-
TGCGCCAGCAGTGTTGGACTAGCGGGTTGTGAACACCGGGAGCTGTCTTTT
CASSVGLAGCEHRELSF
>TRBJ1-1|TRBD1|TRBV15|many
TGTGCCACCAGACCGGGACAGGGCTCCTTCTGGATCAACACTGAAGCTTTCTTT
CATRPGQGSFWINTEAFF
>TRBJ2-7|TRBD1|TRBV6-1|-
TGTGCCAGCGGACAGGCCTACGAGCAGTACTTC
CASGQAYEQYF
>TRBJ1-1|-|TRBV11-2|many
TGTGCCAGCAGCCCACGGGGCGCTGAAGCTTTCTTT
CASSPRGAEAFF
>TRBJ2-1|TRBD2|TRBV24-1|-
TGCGCCAGCAGCCATGACCCGGGACTAGTGGCCAATGAGCAGTTCTTC
CASSHDPGLVANEQFF
>TRBJ2-7|-|TRBV15|-
TGTGCCTCAGGGATAGGGTACTACGAGCAGTACTTC
CASGIGYYEQYF
>TRBJ2-3|TRBD2|TRBV5-1|-
TGCGCCAGCAGCCGGGGGGTGGACACAGATACGCAGTATTTT
CASSRGVDTDTQYF
>TRBJ2-1|-|TRBV19|-
TGTGCCAGTACCCAGGGTCTATGGGGGTACAATGAGCAGTTCTTC
CASTQGLWGYNEQFF
>TRBJ2-7|TRBD1|TRBV20-1|-
TGCAGTGCTCCGACAGGGGTTGAGCAGTACTTC
CSAPTGVEQYF
>TRBJ2-5|-|TRBV7-6|many
TGTGCCAGCAGTCGGGCGACCCAAGAGACCCAGTACTTC
CASSRATQETQYF
>TRBJ1-2|-|TRBV18|many
TGTGCCAGCTCACCACCGTTGTCTTGGACGGATGGCTACACCTTC
CASSPPLSWTDGYTF
>TRBJ2-5|-|TRBV28|many
TGTGCCAGCAGTTTCCCCCCGGGGGCCGGGGAGACCCAGTACTTC
CASSFPPGAGETQYF
>TRBJ2-1|TRBD2|TRBV7-9|-
TGTGCCAGCAGTCGGACTAGATACAATGAGCAGTTCTTC
CASSRTRYNEQFF
>TRBJ2-7|-|TRBV6-5|many
TGTGCCAGCAGTAGGGATGTTTTACCCTGGGGCCACGAGCAGTACTTC
CASSRDVLPWGHEQYF
>TRBJ2-7|TRBD1|TRBV7-2|-
TGTGCCAGCAGCGCTGACAGGGGGCGGTTTGGGGAGCAGTACTTC
CASSADRGRFGEQYF
>TRBJ1-5|-|TRBV20-1|-
TGCAGTGCTAGAGATCCGGGACTAGCGGAGACCCAGCATTTT
CSARDPGLAETQHF
>TRBJ1-1|TRBD1|TRBV6-5|once
TGTGCCAGCAGCCGGACAGGGGGCGCCATGAACACTGAAGCTTTCTTT
CASSRTGGAMNTEAFF
>TRBJ1-3|-|TRBV7-9|many
TGTGCCAGCAGCGAGATGGAGGGAAACACCATATATTTT
CASSEMEGNTIYF
>TRBJ2-7|TRBD1|TRBV10-3|once
TGTGCCATCACCGGGGACAGCCTATCCTACGAGCAGTACTTC
CAITGDSLSYEQYF
>TRBJ1-2|TRBD1|TRBV29-1|few
TGCAGCGTTACCGGGACAGTCCTCTATGGCTACACCTTC
CSVTGTVLYGYTF
>TRBJ2-1|TRBD2|TRBV9|many
TGTGCCAGCAGCGGCCGAGCGGGAGGGCCGCACAATGAGCAGTTCTTC
CASSGRAGGPHNEQFF
>TRBJ2-1|-|TRBV5-1|-
TGCGCCAGCCGTTCTTCTAGTGGGGCGGGTGAGCAGTTCTTC
CASRSSSGAGEQFF
>TRBJ2-1|-|TRBV7-3|many
TGTGCCAGCAGCTTAATGGGTGGCGGGATAGCAAATGAGCAGTTCTTC
CASSLMGGGIANEQFF
>TRBJ2-1|TRBD1|TRBV11-3|-
TGTGCCAGCAGCAAATACCCGCCCGGGACAGGGGGCAGAAATGAGCAGTTCTTC
CASSKYPPGTGGRNEQFF
>TRBJ2-7|TRBD2|TRBV7-2|-
TGTGTCAGCAGCTTAGAAGGGACTAGCGGGGGGCCGCCGAAATCCTACGAGCTGTACTTC
CVSSLEGTSGGPPKSYELYF
>TRBJ2-3|TRBD1|TRBV20-1|once
TGCAGTGCCCCCGCTTGGGCCAGGGGGCTTGTAGATACGCAGTATTTT
CSAPAWARGLVDTQYF